The rows below give T cell receptor beta chains drawn from one sample of a study of Ad26.COV2.S vaccination and SARS-CoV-2 variants. Assay used: immunoSEQ multiplex PCR; TCRdb lists only in-frame clones, some missing. The profile covers fewer than 500,000 clones, with roughly 90% appearing a single time and approximately 12% taken by the ten largest. Sequencing used peripheral blood, obtained in a trial of Ad26.COV2.S vaccine versus placebo. Every receptor here comes from a person between 18 and 65 years old who received the Ad26.COV2.S COVID-19 vaccine or a placebo. The CDR3 runs from the conserved cysteine through the conserved F or W. The D gene is left open where the match is weak. Clone size appears in some rows only: once, few, many, or a class for an expanded clone.

>NA|TRBD1|TRBV5-1|TRBJ2-5
CASSLAGGQGQETQYF
TGCGCCAGCAGCTTGGCTGGGGGACAGGGACAAGAGACCCAGTACTTC
>NA|TRBD2|TRBV6-6|TRBJ2-7
CASSYGLAGGRLEQYF
TGTGCCAGCAGTTACGGACTAGCGGGAGGGAGACTAGAGCAGTACTTC
>NA|NA|TRBV2|TRBJ2-7
CASSGDSYEQYF
TGTGCCAGCAGTGGTGACTCCTACGAGCAGTACTTC
>NA|NA|TRBV29-1|TRBJ2-5
CSVRRRPGTTQETQYF
TGCAGCGTTCGGAGGAGGCCCGGGACGACCCAAGAGACCCAGTACTTC
>NA|TRBD2|TRBV15|TRBJ2-1
CATSRIGGGYNEQFF
TGTGCCACCAGCAGAATCGGCGGGGGCTACAATGAGCAGTTCTTC
>NA|TRBD2|TRBV27|TRBJ2-1
CASSLSVFGGDYPLDEQFF
TGTGCCAGCAGTTTATCGGTCTTTGGTGGGGACTACCCCCTTGATGAGCAGTTCTTC
>NA|NA|TRBV12-3/TRBV12-4|TRBJ2-5
CASSFSYGDQYF
TGTGCCAGCAGTTTCTCCTACGGGGACCAGTACTTC
>NA|NA|TRBV5-1|TRBJ2-1
CASSFPRGSYNEQFF
TGCGCCAGCAGCTTCCCCCGCGGCTCCTACAATGAGCAGTTCTTC
>NA|TRBD2|TRBV6-5|TRBJ2-1
CASSYSPPSGVNEQFF
TGTGCCAGCAGTTACTCTCCCCCTAGCGGGGTAAATGAGCAGTTCTTC
>NA|NA|TRBV30|TRBJ2-4
CAWSPWVGAGLAKNIQYF
TGTGCCTGGAGTCCCTGGGTGGGGGCGGGGCTAGCCAAAAACATTCAGTACTTC
>NA|TRBD2|TRBV11-2|TRBJ2-6
CASSSLKGRDSGANVLTF
TGTGCCAGCAGCTCCCTCAAGGGGAGGGACTCTGGGGCCAACGTCCTGACTTTC
>once|TRBD2|TRBV5-6|TRBJ2-7
CASSLGLAGGEQYF
TGTGCCAGCAGCTTGGGGCTAGCGGGAGGCGAGCAGTACTTC
>NA|NA|TRBV18|TRBJ2-5
CASSPQRQETQYF
TGTGCCAGCTCACCACAAAGGCAGGAGACCCAGTACTTC
>NA|TRBD1|TRBV18|TRBJ1-2
CASSPGTGSGYTF
TGTGCCAGCTCACCCGGGACAGGGAGCGGCTACACCTTC
>NA|NA|TRBV18|TRBJ2-3
CASSPSLSTDTQYF
TGTGCCAGCTCACCCTCTTTATCTACAGATACGCAGTATTTT
>NA|NA|TRBV12-3/TRBV12-4|TRBJ1-6
CASSSSSSPLHF
TGTGCCAGCAGTTCATCGTCTTCACCCCTCCACTTT
>NA|NA|TRBV18|TRBJ1-2
CASSVGERWGYTF
TGTGCCAGCTCAGTCGGGGAAAGGTGGGGCTACACCTTC
>NA|TRBD1|TRBV19|TRBJ2-7
CASSIPPDRQGATNEQYF
TGTGCCAGTAGTATCCCTCCCGATCGACAGGGGGCCACCAACGAGCAGTACTTC